This TCR beta chain comes out of a study of T cell repertoires in cytomegalovirus infection. TCRdb fed the reads into MiXCR, producing one record per CDR3 protein. In the table there are more than 300,000 distinct CDR3 sequences, about 35% of which are singletons. The CDR3 contains 15 residues. The ends lost 4 bases at V and 6 bases at J; junction bases unmatched: 9. CDR1 and CDR2 from the germline V gene are SGHNT and YYREEE (reference sequence). Remarks on this clonotype: As yet, its antigen is unknown.

The V and J genes are TRBV5-4 and TRBJ2-3; TRBD2 matches 9 bases. This TCR came from a human donor in good health (CMV status not recorded). Some clones in this sample may be carry-over from other donors' samples. Sequencing used cultured PBMCs, obtained from culture after CMV antigen stimulation. CDR3 protein: CASSPRREGRDTQYF. CDR3 nucleotides: TGTGCCAGCAGCCCCCGGCGGGAGGGCCGGGATACGCAGTATTTT.